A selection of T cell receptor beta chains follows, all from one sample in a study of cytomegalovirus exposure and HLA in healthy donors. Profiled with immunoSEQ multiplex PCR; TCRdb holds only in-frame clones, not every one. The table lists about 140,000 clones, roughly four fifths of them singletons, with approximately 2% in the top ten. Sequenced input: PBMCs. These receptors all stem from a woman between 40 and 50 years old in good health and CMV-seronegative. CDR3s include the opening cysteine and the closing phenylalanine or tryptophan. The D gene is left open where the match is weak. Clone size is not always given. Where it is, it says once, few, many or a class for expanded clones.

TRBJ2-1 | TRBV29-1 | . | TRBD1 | TGCAGCGATGACAGGGGTTCCCGCAATGAGCAGTTCTTC | CSDDRGSRNEQFF
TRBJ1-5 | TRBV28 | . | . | TGTGCCAGCAGTTTGCAGGTAAAACTGAATCAGCCCCAGCATTTT | CASSLQVKLNQPQHF
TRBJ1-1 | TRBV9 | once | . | TGTGCCAGCAGCCCGGCCCACAGCATGAACACTGAAGCTTTCTTT | CASSPAHSMNTEAFF
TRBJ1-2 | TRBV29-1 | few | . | TGCAGCGTTGCTCTGGGTGGGCTTGATGGCTACACCTTC | CSVALGGLDGYTF
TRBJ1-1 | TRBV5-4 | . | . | TGTGCCAGCAGCCTGCAAGAAGGGAGGACTGAAGCTTTCTTT | CASSLQEGRTEAFF
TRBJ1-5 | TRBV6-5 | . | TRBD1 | TGTGCCAGCAGTTGGACAGGGCCAAATCAGCCCCAGCATTTT | CASSWTGPNQPQHF
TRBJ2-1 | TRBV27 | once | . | TGTGCCACCCTACCCTTAGCGGCGAGCTCCTACAATGAGCAGTTCTTC | CATLPLAASSYNEQFF
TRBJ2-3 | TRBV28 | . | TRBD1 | TGTGCCAGCAGTTTCCCCAGGTCAGGGGGCGTCGTGGCAGATACGCAGTATTTT | CASSFPRSGGVVADTQYF
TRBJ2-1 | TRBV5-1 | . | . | TGCGCCAGCAGCTTGGATCTGGATCGGACAGCATGGGAGCAGTTCTTC | CASSLDLDRTAWEQFF
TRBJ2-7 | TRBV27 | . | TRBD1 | TGTGCCAGCAGTTTATACGGGACAGAGTACTACGAGCAGTACTTC | CASSLYGTEYYEQYF
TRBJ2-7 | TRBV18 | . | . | TGTGCCAGCTCACCACAGACTAGAAAACTCTACGAGCAGTACTTC | CASSPQTRKLYEQYF